These T cell receptor beta chains were read from a single sample in a study of T-cell reconstitution after alpha-beta-depleted transplantation in children. Via MiXCR, TCRdb re-called the PCR reads, giving one row per CDR3 protein. This sample has 95,000 to 150,000 distinct CDR3 sequences, with around 23% found just once. This specimen was PBMCs, mostly from graft donor cells, taken 180 days after TCRalphabeta/CD19-depleted stem cell transplant. The receptors derive from a male patient aged 2-9 years who had a stem cell transplant for chronic granulomatous disease, so the T cells may come from the graft donor. The CDR3 runs from the conserved cysteine through the conserved F or W. The D gene is left open where the match is weak. The size entry is marked missing in some rows and otherwise reads once, few, many or a size class.

clone size	V gene	D gene	J gene	CDR3 DNA	CDR3 protein
many	TRBV12-3/TRBV12-4	.	TRBJ2-1	TGTGCCATCGGGACTCACGAGCAGTTCTTC	CAIGTHEQFF
.	TRBV5-1	.	TRBJ2-3	TGCGCCAGCAGCTTGACGGACAGCCGCACAGATACGCAGTATTTT	CASSLTDSRTDTQYF
.	TRBV12-3/TRBV12-4	TRBD2	TRBJ2-1	TGTGCCAGCAGTTCACCGGGACTAGCGGGCAATGAGCAGTTCTTC	CASSSPGLAGNEQFF
many	TRBV5-1	.	TRBJ2-1	TGCGCCAGCAGCTGGGAAACAGGGCCCCCCTACAATGAGCAGTTCTTC	CASSWETGPPYNEQFF
many	TRBV20-1	TRBD2	TRBJ2-3	TGCAGTGCTAGAATGCTAGCGGGGGGGTGGGATACGCAGTATTTT	CSARMLAGGWDTQYF
few	TRBV20-1	TRBD2	TRBJ2-7	TGCAGTGCTAGAGAGGGGGGGGGGATCCACACTTACGAGCAGTACTTC	CSAREGGGIHTYEQYF
.	TRBV20-1	.	TRBJ2-5	TGCAGTGCATCACTAGGGGCGGAGACCCAGTACTTC	CSASLGAETQYF
few	TRBV20-1	.	TRBJ2-5	TGCAGTGCTAGACCCAGGGGCGAGACCCAGTACTTC	CSARPRGETQYF
few	TRBV12-3/TRBV12-4	.	TRBJ2-3	TGTGCCAGCAGTTTTGTAGGCACAGATACGCAGTATTTT	CASSFVGTDTQYF
many	TRBV20-1	.	TRBJ2-3	TGCAGTGCTAGAGATTGGGCGACTAGCACAGATACGCAGTATTTT	CSARDWATSTDTQYF
medium-sized	TRBV20-1	.	TRBJ2-4	TGCAGTGCTCACACGGGGATAGCCAAAAACATTCAGTACTTC	CSAHTGIAKNIQYF
.	TRBV20-1	.	TRBJ2-4	TGCAGTGCCAGAGGGGGTCTGGCCAAAAACATTCAGTACTTC	CSARGGLAKNIQYF
.	TRBV20-1	TRBD2	TRBJ2-5	TGCAGTGCTAGGTGGGGAGGGCACATGGAGACCCAGTACTTC	CSARWGGHMETQYF
many	TRBV20-1	TRBD1	TRBJ1-1	TGCAGTGGACAGGGCTTAGGGGAAGCTTTCTTT	CSGQGLGEAFF
many	TRBV29-1	.	TRBJ1-3	TGCAGCGTTACGGGGCTATTTGGAAACACCATATATTTT	CSVTGLFGNTIYF
.	TRBV20-1	.	TRBJ1-4	TGCAGTGCTAGAGTCGGCAGGAACGATGAAAAACTGTTTTTT	CSARVGRNDEKLFF
.	TRBV20-1	TRBD1	TRBJ2-1	TGCAGTGTTAGAGTGAGACAGGGGGCGTACAATGAGCAGTTCTTC	CSVRVRQGAYNEQFF
.	TRBV27	.	TRBJ2-1	TGTGCCAGCAGTTTGTCCGGGAAGGACGTACGGTTCTTC	CASSLSGKDVRFF
many	TRBV20-1	.	TRBJ2-3	TGCAGTGCTAGAGATCTGGTCTCCCCTACAGATACGCAGTATTTT	CSARDLVSPTDTQYF
once	TRBV6-1	.	TRBJ2-7	TGTGCCAGCAGTAGCCAGATCTCCTACGAGCAGTACTTC	CASSSQISYEQYF
many	TRBV12-3/TRBV12-4	.	TRBJ1-5	TGTGCCAGCAGTTTTGTTGGAGGGGCTACCAATCAGCCCCAGCATTTT	CASSFVGGATNQPQHF
few	TRBV27	TRBD2	TRBJ2-1	TGTGCCAGCATTGCTAGCGGCCGTCCCTACAATGAGCAGTTCTTC	CASIASGRPYNEQFF
many	TRBV7-2	.	TRBJ2-3	TGTGCCAGCAGCCTCGCCCGGGGGGCGGTAACAGATACGCAGTATTTT	CASSLARGAVTDTQYF
.	TRBV15	TRBD2	TRBJ2-7	TGTGCCACCAGCAGAGATCTAGCGGAGATCACCTACGAGCAGTACTTC	CATSRDLAEITYEQYF
few	TRBV28	.	TRBJ2-1	TGTGCCAGCAGTTTGCCAGGGGGGAAGCAGTTCTTC	CASSLPGGKQFF
many	TRBV20-1	.	TRBJ1-5	TGCAGTGCTATCAGAGGGCCGGGCATGGTTCAGCCCCAGCATTTT	CSAIRGPGMVQPQHF
.	TRBV7-6	TRBD2	TRBJ2-2	TGTGCCAGCAGCTTAATGACTAGCGGGAGCTCCGGGGAGCTGTTTTTT	CASSLMTSGSSGELFF
.	TRBV28	.	TRBJ2-7	TGTGCCAGCAGTACCCGGGTAGGAGGTCATTACGAGCAGTACTTC	CASSTRVGGHYEQYF
many	TRBV12-3/TRBV12-4	.	TRBJ2-1	TGTGCCAGCAGTCTTCTGTTACTAGCTTACCATGACAATGAGCAGTTCTTC	CASSLLLLAYHDNEQFF
.	TRBV20-1	.	TRBJ2-7	TGCAGTGCTAAACCGGGACCGCTCAACGAGCAGTACTTC	CSAKPGPLNEQYF
many	TRBV29-1	.	TRBJ2-7	TGCAGCGTTGTGAGGGGCTACGAGCAGTACTTC	CSVVRGYEQYF
few	TRBV4-3	.	TRBJ2-7	TGCGCCAGCAGCCAAGATCTTGGGACCGCCATGGGGGTCGACGAGCAGTACTTC	CASSQDLGTAMGVDEQYF
.	TRBV10-3	.	TRBJ2-7	TGTGCCATCAGTGAGTCAGGACAGCCCTACGAGCAGTACTTC	CAISESGQPYEQYF